This T cell receptor beta chain was sequenced during a study of shared clonotypes between healthy human individuals. As for the study in general: CD4 naive and CD4 memory each took three plates per donor, while CD8 naive took two and CD8 memory one.

The ends were cut back, 6 bases at V and 1 base at J, with 12 bases in the middle. Germline V lookup: CDR1 MNHEY, CDR2 SMNVEV (reference sequence). The length of the CDR3 is 14 residues. The protocol was immunoSEQ multiplex PCR, while the TCRdb copy is restricted to in-frame clones and leaves out a portion. The table records 550,000 to 750,000 clones, roughly 94% of them present only once. Naive CD8 cells lacked CD45RO and underwent positive selection for CCR7, leaving out terminally differentiated effector memory CD45RA+ cells. Donors comprised only Caucasian adults living in Nashville, Tennessee. General observations from the study: Sequencing depth was expected to affect clonotype sharing among donors.

As for this clone: Its antigen is unknown.

Sequencing was done on a sample of naive CD8+ T cells sorted from blood. This clonotype originated in a man younger than 45 in good health. V is TRBV27 and J is TRBJ1-1, with D possibly matching TRBD1 (6 bases). CDR3 region: CASSLGGKNTEAFF. The DNA of the CDR3 is TGTGCCAGCAGCCTAGGGGGGAAGAACACTGAAGCTTTCTTT.